Below, one T cell receptor (beta chain) is given with its context. Antigen specificity is unknown. The entry originates in a study of T cell repertoires in cytomegalovirus infection. TCRdb analysed the reads with MiXCR anew, one entry per CDR3 protein. Of approximately 910,000 distinct CDR3 sequences detected, approximately 32% appear once; the ten largest clones hold roughly 13%. Material: cultured CD8+ T cells from PBMCs, obtained from culture after CMV antigen stimulation. The receptor comes from a human donor in good health (CMV status not recorded). Some clones in this sample may be carry-over from other donors' samples.

The CDR3: CASSQGAYRETQYF. CDR3 DNA: TGTGCCAGCAGCCAAGGAGCATACCGTGAGACCCAGTACTTC. V gene TRBV14 combines with J gene TRBJ2-5; unclear D gene. Germline V gene sequence: CDR1 SGHDN, CDR2 FVKESK. The V end was cut by 1 base, the J end by 5 bases, with 11 bases between. This CDR3 has 14 amino acids.